Each of the 18 T cell receptor beta chains below was sequenced from the same sample in a study of regulatory T cells in long-lasting Graves disease. Assembly of TCR beta libraries relied on iRepertoire HTBI primers together with Arm-PCR of CDR3 regions. TCRdb recomputed calls from the multiplex PCR reads with MiXCR, one row per CDR3 protein. The sample yields roughly 440,000 distinct CDR3 sequences, about 16% seen once. Time point given: newly diagnosed GD, antithyroid drugs for less than 3 months. The TCR library was made from RNA extracted from PBMCs. These data were also filed under a second study, of T cells in Graves' hyperthyroidism and ophthalmopathy.

The input for sequencing was peripheral blood mononuclear cells (PBMCs), taken at new diagnosis, from a patient treated with antithyroid drugs. Every receptor here comes from a woman aged 18-30 years with Graves disease.

J is TRBJ2-5 and V is TRBV5-6; a weak D match, TRBD1 (6 bases). The CDR3 length is 11 residues. Germline V gene lookup returns CDR1 SGHDT and CDR2 YYEEEE. V dropped 1 base and J dropped 11 bases, with 9 bases sitting between them. The CDR3 protein is CASSLRGQQYF. The CDR3, as DNA: TGTGCCAGCAGCTTGCGGGGACAACAGTACTTC.

This chain links TRBV20-1 with TRBJ1-4, with D possibly TRBD1 on 5 matching bases. Germline V gene sequence: CDR1 DFQATT, CDR2 SNEGSKA (reference sequence). V lost 7 bases to trimming and J lost 6 bases, with 9 bases between them. There are 11 residues in the CDR3. The CDR3 DNA follows: TGCAGTGGGGACCTCGATGAAAAACTGTTTTTT. This sequence encodes CSGDLDEKLFF.

This clonotype was seen at least ten times. The genes are TRBV30 and TRBJ1-5; the match to TRBD1 covers 9 bases. Per the germline V gene, CDR1 is GTSNPN and CDR2 is SVGIG (reference sequence). The CDR3 has 16 residues. Unmatched junction bases numbered 10, after V lost 2 bases and J lost 5 bases. This chain's CDR3 is CAWSPKDRGVDQPQHF. Here the CDR3 DNA reads TGTGCCTGGAGTCCAAAGGACAGGGGAGTCGATCAGCCCCAGCATTTT.

This clonotype was observed at least ten times. The chain employs TRBV6-1 and TRBJ1-2; a weak D match, TRBD1 (6 bases). In germline, CDR1 is MNHNS, CDR2 SASEGT. V shed 1 base and J shed 8 bases, with 20 bases lying between them. This CDR3 comprises 16 residues. The CDR3 loop is CASSEVGTPPPGGYTF. The CDR3 DNA sequence: TGTGCCAGCAGTGAAGTTGGGACACCTCCTCCGGGGGGCTACACCTTC.

CDR3 region: CASSYSKDLYSYEQYF. The DNA for the CDR3 is TGTGCCAGCAGTTACTCTAAGGACCTTTACTCCTACGAGCAGTACTTC. J is TRBJ2-7 and V is TRBV6-9; D not resolved. V was shortened by 3 bases and J by 0 bases, with 15 bases between the two germline ends. CDR3 length equals 16 residues. In germline, CDR1 is MNHGY, CDR2 SVAAGI.

The V and J genes are TRBV7-8 and TRBJ2-7; the D gene could be TRBD1 or TRBD2 (5 bases each). V lost 5 bases and J lost 4, with 21 bases in between. In germline, CDR1 is SGHVS, CDR2 FQNEAQ. The CDR3 consists of 16 residues. The CDR3 loop reads CASSQTGTHRRYEQYF. CDR3 DNA: TGTGCCAGCAGCCAGACCGGGACCCACCGAAGGTACGAGCAGTACTTC.

This clonotype was detected many times. This rearrangement joins TRBV12-3 or TRBV12-4 to TRBJ2-7; 11 nucleotides agree with TRBD1. J lost 4 bases, V lost 5 bases, and 10 bases had no gene match. The CDR3 runs 16 residues. The CDR3 sequence: CASSPRGTGGTYEQYF. The CDR3 DNA follows: TGTGCCAGCAGTCCACGAGGGACAGGGGGTACGTACGAGCAGTACTTC.

As concerns this clonotype: A much larger clone is a single base away; this may be a read error. The chain joins TRBV7-9 to TRBJ1-5; D unresolved. The DNA end favors TRBJ2-3, so the J call may be wrong. The CDR3 runs to 12 residues. The germline CDR1 and CDR2 sequences are SEHNR and FQNEAQ (reference sequence). The CDR3 spells CASSQPNQPQYF. The CDR3 DNA is TGTGCCAGCAGCCAACCGAATCAGCCCCAGTATTTT.

With regard to this clonotype: A single base separates this from a much larger clone, so it may be a read error. The genes are TRBV6-4 and TRBJ1-1, with 11 bases fitting TRBD1. This CDR3 has 16 residues. Germline V gene lookup returns CDR1 MRHNA and CDR2 SNTAGT. In nucleotides, the CDR3 is TGTGTCAGCAGCAATGGACAGGGGGCGAGGGACACTGAAGCTTTCTTT. Amino acids: CVSSNGQGARDTEAFF.

Many counts were recorded for this clonotype. The chain recombines TRBV6-1 with TRBJ2-7, with TRBD1 identical over 7 bases. V gave up 6 bases and J gave up 0 bases; unmatched junction bases: 8. The length of the CDR3 is 15 residues. The germline V gene has CDR1 MNHNS and CDR2 SASEGT. CDR3 protein: CASRPRDRGSYEQYF. The CDR3 DNA follows: TGTGCCAGCAGGCCCAGGGACAGAGGCTCCTACGAGCAGTACTTC.

This clonotype appeared a few times. V is TRBV29-1 and J is TRBJ1-3, with a tentative D call TRBD1 (5 bases). The CDR3 consists of 14 residues. Trimming cost V 4 bases and J 2 bases, with 12 bases left between them. Per germline, CDR1 SQVTM and CDR2 ANQGSEA. The CDR3 is CSVGQGRTGNTIYF. The CDR3, as DNA: TGCAGCGTTGGCCAGGGAAGGACTGGAAACACCATATATTTT.

The CDR3: CAISGGNNIQYF. CDR3 sequence (DNA): TGTGCCATCAGTGGGGGAAATAACATTCAGTACTTC. The rearrangement links TRBV10-3 to TRBJ2-4, with D unresolved. Trimming took 4 bases from V and 7 from J, leaving 8 bases between them. This CDR3 contains 12 residues. The germline CDR1 and CDR2 sequences are ENHRY and SYGVKD.

This clonotype was seen many times. This sequence joins TRBV12-3 or TRBV12-4 and TRBJ1-5, with D hard to call. V gave up 3 bases and J gave up 6 bases, with 15 bases separating them. This CDR3 is 15 amino acids long. As DNA, the CDR3 is TGTGCCAGCAGTTTGTCGCAGCTCAGTTTTCAGCCCCAGCATTTT. It translates to CASSLSQLSFQPQHF.

The sample holds many counts of this clonotype. V gene TRBV6-1 combines with J gene TRBJ1-1; 8 positions agree with TRBD1. The CDR3 runs 15 residues. Trimming removed 4 bases from V and 2 bases from J; junction bases left unmatched: 6. Germline CDR1 is MNHNS and CDR2 is SASEGT. In DNA form, the CDR3 reads TGTGCCAGCAGTGTTTCAGGGGGCGGAAACACTGAAGCTTTCTTT. Translation gives CASSVSGGGNTEAFF.

In this sample, this clonotype turned up many times. V gene TRBV28 combines with J gene TRBJ2-4, with D possibly matching TRBD2 (5 bases). V lost 7 bases, J lost 5 bases, and 6 bases lay in between. CDR1 and CDR2 from the germline V gene are MDHEN and SYDVKM. The CDR3 extends over 11 amino acids. CDR3 amino acids: CASTSQNIQYF. The DNA of the CDR3 is TGTGCCAGCACTAGCCAAAACATTCAGTACTTC.

This clonotype was recorded many times. V gene TRBV12-3 or TRBV12-4 combines with J gene TRBJ1-1; 7 nucleotides line up with TRBD1. The J segment lost 1 base and the V segment lost 4 bases, leaving 3 bases of the junction unmatched. The CDR3 loop spans 14 amino acids. CDR3 in DNA: TGTGCCAGCAGTTGGGGACAGTCGAACACTGAAGCTTTCTTT. Translation: CASSWGQSNTEAFF.

This clonotype was seen many times. V and J are TRBV12-3 or TRBV12-4 and TRBJ2-5, with 7 nucleotides matching TRBD1. The J segment lost 1 base and the V segment lost 1 base, leaving 3 bases of the junction unmatched. The CDR3 consists of 15 residues. The CDR3 reads CASSLVRQGQETQYF. CDR3 coding DNA: TGTGCCAGCAGTTTAGTTCGACAGGGCCAAGAGACCCAGTACTTC.

Only a few counts were recorded for this clonotype. V usage is TRBV27 and J usage is TRBJ2-2, with D possibly TRBD2 on 5 matching bases. Trimming shortened V by 2 bases and J by 5 bases, and 9 bases separated the two germline ends. This CDR3 is built from 14 residues. From germline, CDR1 is MNHEY and CDR2 SMNVEV (reference sequence). For the CDR3, the DNA is TGTGCCAGCAGTTTACTAGCAGCAACCGGGGAGCTGTTTTTT. Protein: CASSLLAATGELFF.